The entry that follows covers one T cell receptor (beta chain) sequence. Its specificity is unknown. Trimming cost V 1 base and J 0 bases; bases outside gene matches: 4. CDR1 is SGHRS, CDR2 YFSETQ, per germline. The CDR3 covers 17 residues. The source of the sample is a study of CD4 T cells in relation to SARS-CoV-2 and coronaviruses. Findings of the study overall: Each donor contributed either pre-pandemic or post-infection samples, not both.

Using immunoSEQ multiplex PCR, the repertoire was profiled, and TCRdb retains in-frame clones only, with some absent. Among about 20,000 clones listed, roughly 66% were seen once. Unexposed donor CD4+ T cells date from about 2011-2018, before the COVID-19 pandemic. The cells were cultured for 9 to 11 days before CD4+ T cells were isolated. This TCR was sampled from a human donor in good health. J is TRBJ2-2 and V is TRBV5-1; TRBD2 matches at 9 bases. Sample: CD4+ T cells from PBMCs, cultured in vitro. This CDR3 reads CASSLQGGGANTGELFF. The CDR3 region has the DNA TGCGCCAGCAGCTTGCAGGGCGGGGGGGCGAACACCGGGGAGCTGTTTTTT.